Following are 2 T cell receptor beta chains from one sample sequenced in a study of OX40 agonist ivuxolimab in advanced cancers. Profiled with immunoSEQ multiplex PCR; TCRdb holds only in-frame clones, not every one. This table has tens of thousands of clones, just under 85% appearing once. This material consisted of CD4+ or CD8+ T cells sorted from blood, taken in a trial of the OX40 agonist ivuxolimab. The receptors stem from an adult with an advanced solid tumor such as melanoma, head and neck, liver or kidney cancer.

The chain employs TRBV27 and TRBJ2-7; 9 bases match TRBD2. V gave up 2 bases and J gave up 2 bases; unmatched junction bases: 22. The CDR3 runs to 21 residues. The germline V gene has CDR1 MNHEY and CDR2 SMNVEV (reference sequence). DNA for the CDR3: TGTGCCAGCAGTTTACCCCCGCGCCGGTTTGGTCTAGCGGGGCCCCCCTACGAGCAGTACTTC. Protein product: CASSLPPRRFGLAGPPYEQYF.

The genes are TRBV5-6 and TRBJ2-1, with D unresolved. Trimming removed 0 bases from V and 6 bases from J, with 7 bases in between. This CDR3 region has 13 residues. Germline CDR1 reads SGHDT; CDR2 reads YYEEEE. In DNA, the CDR3 is TGTGCCAGCAGCTTGGACACAGTCAATGAGCAGTTCTTC. Its protein is CASSLDTVNEQFF.